The T cell receptor (beta chain) under discussion was sequenced for a study of post-analysis software for immune sequencing data. Broader study findings: TRBV5-6, TRBV5-1 and TRBV20-1 were among roughly five TRBV segments more frequent in patients than controls.

Germline CDR1 and CDR2: KGHSH and LQKENI. With V trimmed by 9 bases and J by 4 bases, 12 bases remained unmatched. The CDR3 is 14 residues long. A note on this clonotype: Its antigen is unidentified.

Sequencing libraries made from TCR beta cDNA carried unique molecular identifiers. Starting from approximately 1 to 10 million T cells, the study yielded 460,000 or so cDNA molecules. A single record per CDR3 protein comes from TCRdb applying MiXCR to the PCR reads. The sample includes 350,000 to 450,000 distinct CDR3 sequences, approximately 38% of them seen just once. The rearrangement links TRBV18 to TRBJ2-7, with TRBD1 identical over 7 bases. This sequence originates from a girl aged 2 to 10 with multiple sclerosis. The sequenced material came from blood. The chain's CDR3 is CASFTSSRGYEQYF. The DNA of the CDR3 is TGTGCCAGTTTTACAAGCAGCAGGGGGTACGAGCAGTACTTC.